The 21 T cell receptor beta chains reported below all come from one sample, sequenced in a study of cytomegalovirus exposure and HLA in healthy donors. PCR involved 60 Vbeta and 13 Jbeta primers. Libraries were prepared by immunoSEQ multiplex PCR; TCRdb keeps only in-frame clonotypes and omits some of them. This listing includes about 150,000 clones. The sequenced sample was PBMCs. These receptor sequences come from a woman aged 50 to 65 in good health and CMV-seronegative.

The genes are TRBV4-2 and TRBJ2-7; TRBD1 matches at 10 bases. J was trimmed by 4 bases and V by 3 bases; bases with no gene match: 9. The CDR3 sequence is 16 residues long. Germline CDR1 is LGHNA and CDR2 is YNFKEQ. The CDR3, as DNA: TGTGCCAGCAGCCAGGGGGACAGGGGCCTGGTGTACGAGCAGTACTTC. Its protein is CASSQGDRGLVYEQYF.

The V and J genes are TRBV5-6 and TRBJ2-1, with D perhaps TRBD2 (5 bases). The length of the CDR3 is 15 residues. Germline CDR1 reads SGHDT; CDR2 reads YYEEEE. V lost 3 bases, J lost 0 bases, and 10 bases lay in between. The CDR3 DNA reads TGTGCCAGCAGCTCAGGACTGAACTCCTACAATGAGCAGTTCTTC. Amino acid sequence: CASSSGLNSYNEQFF.

This sequence joins TRBV19 and TRBJ2-7, with 10 bases aligning to TRBD1. J gave up 3 bases and V 3 bases, and 5 bases lay outside the gene matches. Germline V gives CDR1 LNHDA, CDR2 SQIVND (reference sequence). The CDR3 totals 15 residues. The CDR3 region has the DNA TGTGCCAGTAGTATCGGACAGGGGGATTTCTACGAGCAGTACTTC. Translating gives CASSIGQGDFYEQYF. Full variable domain (rest looked up from reference TRBV19 and TRBJ2-7): DGGITQSPKYLFRKEGQNVTLSCEQNLNHDAMYWYRQDPGQGLRLIYYSQIVNDFQKGDIAEGYSVSREKKESFPLTVTSAQKNPTAFYLCASSIGQGDFYEQYFGPGTRLTVT.

This CDR3 is CASSIVSSNYGYTF. In DNA form, the CDR3 reads TGTGCCAGTAGTATAGTCTCCTCTAACTATGGCTACACCTTC. The gene calls are TRBV19 and TRBJ1-2; no definite D call. Trimming removed 1 base from V and 0 bases from J, with 6 bases in between. Looked up from germline, CDR1 is LNHDA and CDR2 is SQIVND (reference sequence). The CDR3 loop spans 14 amino acids. Using reference TRBV19 and TRBJ1-2 for the parts outside the CDR3, the full variable domain is DGGITQSPKYLFRKEGQNVTLSCEQNLNHDAMYWYRQDPGQGLRLIYYSQIVNDFQKGDIAEGYSVSREKKESFPLTVTSAQKNPTAFYLCASSIVSSNYGYTFGSGTRLTVV.

The V gene is TRBV7-6, the J gene TRBJ2-2; no reliable D call. Trimming pared 3 bases from V and 0 bases from J, leaving 8 bases between. This CDR3 spans 15 amino acids. The germline V gene has CDR1 SGHVS and CDR2 FNYEAQ. CDR3 sequence: CASSFTGTNTGELFF. The CDR3, as DNA: TGTGCCAGCAGCTTTACCGGTACGAACACCGGGGAGCTGTTTTTT.

J is TRBJ1-3 and V is TRBV6-5; D is uncertain. This CDR3 spans 15 amino acids. V dropped 7 bases and J dropped 0 bases, with 13 bases sitting between them. Germline loops: CDR1 MNHEY, CDR2 SVGAGI. The CDR3 loop reads CASTPGAPSGNTIYF. In nucleotides, the CDR3 is TGTGCCAGCACCCCAGGCGCTCCCTCTGGAAACACCATATATTTT.

The chain employs TRBV6-5 and TRBJ1-2; D perhaps matches TRBD1 (6 bases). Trimming left V 6 bases short and J 4 bases short, with 15 bases between. The germline V gene encodes CDR1 MNHEY and CDR2 SVGAGI. The CDR3 is made up of 14 amino acids. The CDR3 nucleotides read TGTGCCAGCAGCTCAGGGGTCCTTGGCTATGGCTACACCTTC. As protein: CASSSGVLGYGYTF.

This rearrangement joins TRBV6-5 to TRBJ1-5; 7 bases line up with TRBD1. V shed 9 bases and J 7 bases; nucleotides not matched to a gene: 12. The CDR3 consists of 14 residues. Germline V gives CDR1 MNHEY, CDR2 SVGAGI. The CDR3 spells CASAPGGGGQPQHF. DNA for the CDR3: TGTGCCAGTGCGCCCGGAGGGGGCGGCCAGCCCCAGCATTTT.

The chain joins TRBV4-1 to TRBJ1-3, with 7 bases identical to TRBD1. V lost 6 bases and J lost 2; bases outside the gene matches: 7. The length of the CDR3 is 15 residues. Germline V gives CDR1 MGHRA, CDR2 YSYEKL. This CDR3 reads CASSVYRGPGNTIYF. Written as DNA, the CDR3 is TGCGCCAGCAGTGTGTACAGGGGTCCTGGAAACACCATATATTTT.

The V and J genes are TRBV15 and TRBJ1-1, with D unclear. This CDR3 comprises 12 residues. V was clipped by 3 bases and J by 7 bases, with 9 bases between them. Germline values: CDR1 LNHNV, CDR2 YYDKDF (reference sequence). The CDR3 region has the DNA TGTGCCACCAGCAGTAATGCGTATGAAGCTTTCTTT. It yields the protein CATSSNAYEAFF.

This chain uses TRBV18 with TRBJ1-6; D is perhaps TRBD1 (5 bases). The CDR3 length is 14 residues. The V end lost 3 bases, the J end lost 7 bases, and 10 bases lay between the germline ends. The V gene's germline CDR1 is KGHSH and CDR2 LQKENI. The DNA for the CDR3 is TGTGCCAGCTCACCTGGGACTCTAAATTCACCCCTCCACTTT. Residues: CASSPGTLNSPLHF.

This sequence joins TRBV19 and TRBJ1-6; D possibly corresponds to TRBD1 (6 bases). Germline values: CDR1 LNHDA, CDR2 SQIVND (reference sequence). CDR3 size: 16 residues. V was pared by 4 bases and J by 3 bases, with 13 bases between. The CDR3 protein is CASSKNTGNYNSPLHF. The CDR3 DNA reads TGTGCCAGTAGTAAAAATACAGGGAACTATAATTCACCCCTCCACTTT.

The gene calls are TRBV4-2 and TRBJ2-7, with D possibly TRBD1 on 6 matching bases. The V end was cut by 1 base, the J end by 3 bases, with 25 bases between. CDR1 and CDR2 (germline): LGHNA, YNFKEQ. This CDR3 contains 19 residues. CDR3 nucleotides: TGTGCCAGCAGCCAAGCGTCCCAACAGGGAATAGCCTACATCTACGAGCAGTACTTC. Its translation is CASSQASQQGIAYIYEQYF.

The gene calls are TRBV7-6 and TRBJ2-2; D call uncertain. The CDR3 runs 12 residues. Germline CDR1 SGHVS, CDR2 FNYEAQ. Trimming took off 3 bases at V and 4 bases at J, with 3 bases between the two ends. The CDR3 DNA reads TGTGCCAGCAGCTTCATCACCGGGGAGCTGTTTTTT. As protein: CASSFITGELFF. Full variable domain (outside the CDR3, taken from reference TRBV7-6 and TRBJ2-2): GAGVSQSPRYKVTKRGQDVALRCDPISGHVSLYWYRQALGQGPEFLTYFNYEAQQDKSGLPNDRFSAERPEGSISTLTIQRTEQRDSAMYRCASSFITGELFFGEGSRLTVL.

J is TRBJ1-2 and V is TRBV19, with 11 bases identical to TRBD1. CDR1 LNHDA and CDR2 SQIVND come from the germline V gene (reference sequence). The CDR3 is 15 amino acids. V lost 5 bases, J lost 7 bases, and 9 bases stayed unmatched. This CDR3 is CASSSTGTGGSGYTF. DNA of the CDR3: TGTGCCAGTAGTTCTACCGGGACAGGGGGTAGTGGCTACACCTTC.

The chain combines TRBV7-2 with TRBJ1-5, with 8 bases matching TRBD1. V was clipped by 1 base and J by 6 bases; unmatched bases: 8. CDR1 is SGHTA and CDR2 is FQGNSA in the germline V gene. The CDR3 spans 16 residues. This CDR3 reads CASSLGLNRGAQPQHF. CDR3 DNA sequence: TGTGCCAGCAGCTTAGGTCTGAACAGGGGGGCTCAGCCCCAGCATTTT.

The V gene is TRBV6-1, the J gene TRBJ1-1; D ambiguous. The CDR3 consists of 10 residues. CDR1 is MNHNS, CDR2 SASEGT, per germline. V lost 7 bases and J 6 bases, leaving 6 bases between the germline ends. The CDR3 protein is CASTGPEAFF. CDR3 in DNA: TGTGCCAGCACAGGCCCTGAAGCTTTCTTT.

The CDR3 region has the DNA TGTGCCAGCAGCGCCGGGACAGGGAATACCGGGGAGCTGTTTTTT. It yields the protein CASSAGTGNTGELFF. The V and J genes are TRBV9 and TRBJ2-2; TRBD1 matches 9 bases. V lost 3 bases to trimming and J lost 5 bases; unmatched junction nucleotides: 5. CDR3 length equals 15 residues. Germline CDR1 reads SGDLS; CDR2 reads YYNGEE.

The rearrangement uses TRBV7-9 and TRBJ1-2, with D maybe TRBD1 (5 bases). The germline CDR1 and CDR2 sequences are SEHNR and FQNEAQ (reference sequence). Trimming left V 1 base short and J 8 bases short, with 17 bases between. This CDR3 has 15 amino acids. In DNA, the CDR3 is TGTGCCAGCAGCTTAGGCGGGGACGCCCAAAGGGGCTACACCTTC. Translating it yields CASSLGGDAQRGYTF.

The chain joins TRBV6-5 to TRBJ1-6; the match to TRBD1 covers 7 bases. In germline, CDR1 is MNHEY, CDR2 SVGAGI. Trimming at V came to 6 bases and at J to 7 bases, leaving 9 bases not matched to a gene. The CDR3 spans 15 residues. In nucleotides, the CDR3 is TGTGCCAGCAGGCTTGGCACAGGGGCGAATTCACCCCTCCACTTT. Its translation is CASRLGTGANSPLHF.

The chain recombines TRBV7-2 with TRBJ1-2; a weak D match, TRBD1 (5 bases). The V gene's germline CDR1 is SGHTA and CDR2 FQGNSA. V was shortened by 4 bases and J by 1 base, with 13 bases between the two germline ends. The CDR3 extends over 15 amino acids. For the CDR3, the DNA is TGTGCCAGCAGCTACCGAATTGACAGTAACTATGGCTACACCTTC. This translates into CASSYRIDSNYGYTF.